This T cell receptor beta chain was obtained from a study of blood T cells in healthy people across ages (dated by TCRdb to the mid-2010s). As for the study more broadly: In model experiments, template switching captured roughly one uniquely barcoded TCR beta cDNA molecule for every two T cells. The study measured age-related changes in TCR beta repertoire diversity using deep sequencing normalized with unique cDNA molecular identifiers. Four age groups were formed from the donors: young (average approximately 15 years), middle-aged (just under 40), aged (62) and long-lived (about 80). To avoid experimental bias, donors of different ages were spread randomly across the sequencing lanes. Using the same blood draw, the study looked at two additional independent replicas of 1 million unique cDNA reads for two donors, one aged 18 to 30 and the other aged 80 or older. Here is what the overall study found, with its caveats: Because the CMV infection status of the donors was unknown, age-related changes in expanded clonotypes may potentially have been confounded. Total diversity estimates from one million sequenced T cells were considered lower bounds and underestimates. The long-lived group showed more naive CD4+ T cells, fewer expanded clones and increased TCR diversity than the aged group, suggesting age selection. Observed TCR beta diversity per million T cells fell roughly linearly with age, and a significant reduction was already apparent by age roughly 40. Conclusive comparison of naive and antigen-experienced compartments was prevented by the profiling of bulk unsorted PBMCs. The percentage of naive T cells measured by flow cytometry correlated strongly with observed TCR beta diversity.

In the case of this clonotype: Which antigen it targets is not known. No base quality values were provided; no much bigger clone lies one nucleotide off.

The library was generated by 5' RACE. The sequencing machine was an Illumina HiSeq 2500. A second 7 to 11 cycle PCR used a sample-barcoded 5' primer and a J-beta primer mix. A template-switch 5' adaptor carrying 12 random nucleotides introduced a unique molecular identifier onto each TCR beta cDNA molecule. Each sample yielded at least 2.5 million CDR3-containing paired-end reads. First-strand cDNA was synthesized from all RNA with the Mint cDNA synthesis kit, primed by a TRBC-specific oligonucleotide. All cDNA was treated with uracil-DNA glycosylase and then went through a first 18-cycle PCR with the universal primers M1SS and BC2_uni_R. Per the original workflow: Normalization of each sample was performed by random selection of 1 million high-quality reads, each carrying a distinct molecular identifier. Reads sharing molecular identifiers were discarded rather than binned into consensus sequences. MiTCR, with a Q25 quality threshold and the strictest error-elimination algorithm, was used for CDR3 identification, clonotype clustering and error correction. Lower-bound total TCR beta diversity was estimated with a nonparametric unseen species model using Euler transformation. TCRdb passed the public sequencing reads through fastp at Q25 and MiXCR, retaining productive beta sequences. CDR3 protein sequences are deduplicated, and each keeps its most common genes and DNA. For this entry, the V and J calls and clone size follow TCRdb and not the study's own pipeline. This sample comprises fewer than 900,000 distinct CDR3 sequences, around 36% of them detected only once. Around 13% of the sample is in the top ten clones.

Trimmed from V: 7 bases; trimmed from J: 6 bases; junction bases lacking a gene match: 5. The CDR3 numbers 13 residues from cysteine through phenylalanine. Only the CDR3 part of the read is kept: 39 bases, read in frame from the first base. Systemically healthy Caucasian individuals from Russia, roughly 40 in total and aged about 6 to 90 years, were included as donors. Each donor gave ten milliliters of peripheral blood, collected into EDTA-treated Vacutainer tubes. Ficoll-Paque density-gradient centrifugation was used to isolate PBMCs, with at least 6 million obtained per sample. Total RNA, at least 6 micrograms per sample, was extracted from PBMCs with Trizol reagent. The percentages of naive CD45RAhigh/CD27high T cells were determined by flow cytometry on a PBMC aliquot from every donor.

The TCR originated in a man aged 18 to 29 in good health. The sequence joins TRBV12-3 or TRBV12-4 to TRBJ2-1; TRBD2 matches 8 bases in the middle. The source material was blood. The CDR3 is CASTRGGFNEQFF. The DNA sequence reads TGTGCCAGCACTCGGGGGGGCTTCAATGAGCAGTTCTTC.